This T cell receptor (beta chain) was profiled in a study of Graves' ophthalmopathy and Graves' hyperthyroidism. Certain patients were not enrolled. These were patients with other autoimmune diseases, uncontrolled infections, pregnancy or lactation. The diagnosis was founded upon clinical symptoms, serum thyroxine, TRAb, thyroid ultrasound and orbital computed tomography. Using RNA transcripts, the TCR beta CDR3 regions were amplified. First-round RT-PCR relied on HTBI primers, and a second-round multiplex PCR came next. TCRdb independently ran MiXCR on the multiplex PCR reads; one entry per CDR3 protein. The data contain 900,000 to 1,200,000 distinct CDR3 sequences, 35% to 45% of them seen just once; the ten biggest clones take up 11%. Regarding the study as a whole: Between ophthalmopathy and stable hyperthyroidism, a 13-signature model drew a separation with approximately 90% sensitivity and around 80% specificity. A majority of expanded thyroid clonotypes exceeding 0.001 frequency were likewise present in blood.

Trimming shortened V by 10 bases and J by 0 bases, and 24 bases separated the two germline ends. Germline V gene sequence: CDR1 ENHRY, CDR2 SYGVKD. The CDR3 sequence is 17 residues long. This clonotype came up a few times. Antigen specificity is unknown. The sequencing sample was made of peripheral blood or thyroid tissue (not recorded which). This TCR came from an adult man with Graves' hyperthyroidism. J is TRBJ2-5 and V is TRBV10-3; perhaps TRBD2 as D (6 bases). CDR3 sequence (DNA): TGTGCCAGCAGAGGTTTTACGGGTAGCGGATACCAAGAGACCCAGTACTTC. Its translation is CASRGFTGSGYQETQYF.